This T cell receptor (beta chain) comes out of a study of chemoradiotherapy in HPV16-positive cancers. As for this clone: Its antigen is unidentified.

Study conclusions and caveats: Non-HPV-specific T cells did not expand in tumors during treatment, whereas candidate HPV-specific clones and E7-related motifs did.

Assay used: immunoSEQ multiplex PCR; TCRdb lists only in-frame clones, some missing. The top ten hold about 5.8% of the sample, which has 20,000 or so clones, over 85% seen once. The length of the CDR3 is 14 residues. Germline V gene lookup returns CDR1 SGHNT and CDR2 YYREEE (reference sequence). V lost 2 bases, J lost 3 bases, and 2 bases stayed unmatched. Sequencing used blood, obtained from a patient who underwent chemoradiotherapy. The sequence came from a human donor with HPV-associated anogenital cancer. V is TRBV5-4 and J is TRBJ2-7; 10 nucleotides line up with TRBD1. For the CDR3, the DNA is TGTGCCAGCAGCTTCGGACAGGGGGTCTACGAGCAGTACTTC. This translates into CASSFGQGVYEQYF.